This TCR beta chain was documented in a study of cytomegalovirus exposure and HLA in healthy donors. To note about this clone: Its antigen is unidentified.

This table comes from immunoSEQ multiplex PCR, and its TCRdb copy is limited to in-frame clones, with some not included. The sample lists about 160,000 clones; 65% to 90% were seen once. V gave up 0 bases and J gave up 2 bases; unmatched junction bases: 5. The CDR3 has 16 residues. Germline CDR1 reads MGHRA; CDR2 reads YSYEKL. Study-level results: A later analysis found first-cohort TCR clusters tended to co-occur in the 130 or so validation repertoires. Researchers reported that three CMV-associated chains were confirmed in vitro as CMV antigen-specific.

Sequenced input: PBMCs. The clonotype comes from a woman under 30 in good health and CMV-seronegative. The V call is TRBV4-1, the J call TRBJ2-7, with TRBD2 matching 9 bases. The DNA of the CDR3 is TGCGCCAGCAGCCAAGATCGAAGCGGGGGGCCCTACGAGCAGTACTTC. It specifies CASSQDRSGGPYEQYF.